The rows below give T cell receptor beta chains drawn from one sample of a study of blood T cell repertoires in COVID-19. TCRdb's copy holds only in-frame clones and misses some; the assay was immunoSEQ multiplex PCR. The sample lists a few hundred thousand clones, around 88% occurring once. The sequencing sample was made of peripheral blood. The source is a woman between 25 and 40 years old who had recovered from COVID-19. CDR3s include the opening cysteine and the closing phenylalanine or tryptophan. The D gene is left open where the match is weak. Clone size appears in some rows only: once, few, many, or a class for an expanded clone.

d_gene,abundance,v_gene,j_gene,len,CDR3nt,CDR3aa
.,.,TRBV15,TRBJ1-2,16,TGTGCCACCAGCCCTTATGACAGAAAGATTAACTATGGCTACACCTTC,CATSPYDRKINYGYTF
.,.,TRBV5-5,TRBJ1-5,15,TGTGCCAGCAGCCTGACAGTCAATAGCAATCAGCCCCAGCATTTT,CASSLTVNSNQPQHF
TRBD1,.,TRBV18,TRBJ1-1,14,TGTGCCAGCTCATCGACAGGGGCCGGGACTGAAGCTTTCTTT,CASSSTGAGTEAFF
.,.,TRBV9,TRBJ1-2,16,TGTGCCAGCAGCCCTCACAAACCTCAAGGAGGGGATGGCTACACCTTC,CASSPHKPQGGDGYTF
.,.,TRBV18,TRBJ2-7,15,TGTGCCAGCTCACCACGTAGGAGGGATTCCTACGAGCAGTACTTC,CASSPRRRDSYEQYF
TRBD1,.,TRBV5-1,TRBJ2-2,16,TGCGCCAGCAGGGCACAGGGGTTTTCAAAAACCGGGGAGCTGTTTTTT,CASRAQGFSKTGELFF
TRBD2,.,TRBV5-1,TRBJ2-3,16,TGCGCCAGCAGCTTGGAAGGCGGGGGGACCACAGATACGCAGTATTTT,CASSLEGGGTTDTQYF
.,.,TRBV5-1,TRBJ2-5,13,TGCGCCAGCAGCCCAGGGCCCCAAGAGACCCAGTACTTC,CASSPGPQETQYF
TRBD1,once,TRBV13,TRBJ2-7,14,TGTGCCAGCAGCTGGACAGGGGGGGGCTACGAGCAGTACTTC,CASSWTGGGYEQYF
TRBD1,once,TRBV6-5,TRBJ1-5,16,TGTGCCAGCAGTTCGCGGGACAGGGGGCGCAATCAGCCCCAGCATTTT,CASSSRDRGRNQPQHF
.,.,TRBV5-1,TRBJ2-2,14,TGCGCCAGCAGCTTGTCTATACCGCTCGGGGAGCTGTTTTTT,CASSLSIPLGELFF
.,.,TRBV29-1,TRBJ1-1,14,TGCAGCGTTGAGGGGAGATTTTCGAACACTGAAGCTTTCTTT,CSVEGRFSNTEAFF
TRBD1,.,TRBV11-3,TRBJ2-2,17,TGTGCCAGCAGCTCTCCGGGACAGGGAGAACGGGGCGGGGAGCTGTTTTTT,CASSSPGQGERGGELFF
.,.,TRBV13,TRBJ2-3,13,TGTGCCAGCACCGGGGAATTCACAGATACGCAGTATTTT,CASTGEFTDTQYF
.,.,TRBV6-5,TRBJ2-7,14,TGTGCCAGCAGTTACTCAGGGGGTCGGAACGAGCAGTACTTC,CASSYSGGRNEQYF
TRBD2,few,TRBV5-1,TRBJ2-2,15,TGCGCCAGCAGCGAAAGGAGCGGGGGGACCGGGGAGCTGTTTTTT,CASSERSGGTGELFF
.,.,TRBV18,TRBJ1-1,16,TGTGCCAGCTCACCCCCAGCCTCCCATGGGAGCACTGAAGCTTTCTTT,CASSPPASHGSTEAFF
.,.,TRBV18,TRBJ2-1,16,TGTGCCAGCTCATCCCCTGCCCTGAGCTCCTACAATGAGCAGTTCTTC,CASSSPALSSYNEQFF
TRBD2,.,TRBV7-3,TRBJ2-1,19,TGTGCCAGCAACCGGGACAGCGGGGGGCTCGGGAGCTCCTACAATGAGCAGTTCTTC,CASNRDSGGLGSSYNEQFF
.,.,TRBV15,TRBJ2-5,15,TGTGCCACCAGCAGGCCACAGGGAGTGCAAGAGACCCAGTACTTC,CATSRPQGVQETQYF
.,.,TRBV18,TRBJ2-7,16,TGTGCCAGCTCACCACCGAACGGGGGGCGCCCCTACGAGCAGTACTTC,CASSPPNGGRPYEQYF
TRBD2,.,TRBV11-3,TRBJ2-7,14,TGTGCCAGCTCGGTGCGGGGGGGGAGCTACGAGCAGTACTTC,CASSVRGGSYEQYF
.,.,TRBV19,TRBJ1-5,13,TGTGCCAGTAGTATGCAGGGAGGTCAGCCCCAGCATTTT,CASSMQGGQPQHF
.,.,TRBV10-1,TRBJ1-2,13,TGCGCCAGCAGTGAGCACAGCCGTTATGGCTACACCTTC,CASSEHSRYGYTF
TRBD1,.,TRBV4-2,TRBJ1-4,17,TGTGCCAGCAGCCAAGAAGGGCGGGGGACAGGGAATGAAAAACTGTTTTTT,CASSQEGRGTGNEKLFF
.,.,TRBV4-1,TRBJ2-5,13,TGCGCCAGCAGCCCCACCCTAACCGAGACCCAGTACTTC,CASSPTLTETQYF
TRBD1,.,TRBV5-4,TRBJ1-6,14,TGTGCCAGCAGCATGACAGGGTTCAATTCACCCCTCCACTTT,CASSMTGFNSPLHF
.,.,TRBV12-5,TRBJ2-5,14,TGTGCTAGTGGCAAAGACGGGAACCAAGAGACCCAGTACTTC,CASGKDGNQETQYF
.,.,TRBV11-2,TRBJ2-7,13,TGTGCCAGCAGCTTTTACAACTCCTACGAGCAGTACTTC,CASSFYNSYEQYF
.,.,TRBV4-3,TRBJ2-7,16,TGCGCCAGCAGCCAAGAACCGGGACACTCAGCCTACGAGCAGTACTTC,CASSQEPGHSAYEQYF
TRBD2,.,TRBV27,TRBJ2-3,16,TGTGCCAGCAGTTCCCCTAGCGGGGGGGCCCAAGATACGCAGTATTTT,CASSSPSGGAQDTQYF
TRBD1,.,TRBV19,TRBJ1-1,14,TGTGCCAGTAGTATGCAGGGGGCAAACACTGAAGCTTTCTTT,CASSMQGANTEAFF
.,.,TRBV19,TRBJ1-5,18,TGTGCCAGTAGTATAGATATGGCCGACACGAGGGGCAATCAGCCCCAGCATTTT,CASSIDMADTRGNQPQHF
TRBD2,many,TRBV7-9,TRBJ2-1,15,TGTGCCAGCAGCCCCACACTAGCGGGGTTCAATGAGCAGTTCTTC,CASSPTLAGFNEQFF
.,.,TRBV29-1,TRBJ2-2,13,TGCAGCCACCGTGACAGCAACACCGGGGAGCTGTTTTTT,CSHRDSNTGELFF
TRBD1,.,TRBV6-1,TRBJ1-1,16,TGTGCCAGCAGTGATCCGGGACAGGGGTTAAGGACTGAAGCTTTCTTT,CASSDPGQGLRTEAFF
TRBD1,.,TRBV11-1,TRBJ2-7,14,TGTGCCAGCAGCTCTCAGTCCGGGACAGATGAGCAGTACTTC,CASSSQSGTDEQYF
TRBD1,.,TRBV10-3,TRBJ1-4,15,TGTGCCATCTCCGGGACAGGGGCAACTAATGAAAAACTGTTTTTT,CAISGTGATNEKLFF
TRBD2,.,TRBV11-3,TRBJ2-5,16,TGTGCCAGCAGCTCCGGACTAGCGGGGGGACAAGAGACCCAGTACTTC,CASSSGLAGGQETQYF
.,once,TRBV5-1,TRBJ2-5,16,TGCGCCAGCAGCTTGGGGTTGGGAGGCAACCAAGAGACCCAGTACTTC,CASSLGLGGNQETQYF
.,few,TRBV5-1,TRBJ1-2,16,TGCGCCAGCTCCCAGGCCGGACAGTCTCCAAACTATGGCTACACCTTC,CASSQAGQSPNYGYTF
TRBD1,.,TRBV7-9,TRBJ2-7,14,TGTGCCAGCAGCCCAGGGGGTTGGTCCTACGAGCAGTACTTC,CASSPGGWSYEQYF
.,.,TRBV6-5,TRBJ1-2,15,TGTGCCAGCAGGGTGGACAGCTATCCTAACTATGGCTACACCTTC,CASRVDSYPNYGYTF
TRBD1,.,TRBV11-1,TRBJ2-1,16,TGTGCCAGCAGCTCATTGGGACAGGGTCTTTCCGGTGAGCAGTTCTTC,CASSSLGQGLSGEQFF
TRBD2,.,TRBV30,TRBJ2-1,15,TGTGCCTGGAGTGTACTGGTAGCGGGGGTGGATGAGCAGTTCTTC,CAWSVLVAGVDEQFF